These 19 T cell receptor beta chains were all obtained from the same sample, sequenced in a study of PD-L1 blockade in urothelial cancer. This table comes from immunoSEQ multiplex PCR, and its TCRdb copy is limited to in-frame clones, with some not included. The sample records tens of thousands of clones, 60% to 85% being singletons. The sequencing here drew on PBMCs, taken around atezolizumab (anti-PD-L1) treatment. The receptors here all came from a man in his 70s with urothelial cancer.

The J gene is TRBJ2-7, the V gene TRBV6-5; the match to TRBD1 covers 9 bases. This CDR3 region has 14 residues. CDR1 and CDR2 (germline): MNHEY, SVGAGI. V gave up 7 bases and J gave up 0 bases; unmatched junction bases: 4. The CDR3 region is CASTRGQGSYEQYF. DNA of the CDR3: TGTGCCAGCACCAGGGGACAGGGCTCCTACGAGCAGTACTTC.

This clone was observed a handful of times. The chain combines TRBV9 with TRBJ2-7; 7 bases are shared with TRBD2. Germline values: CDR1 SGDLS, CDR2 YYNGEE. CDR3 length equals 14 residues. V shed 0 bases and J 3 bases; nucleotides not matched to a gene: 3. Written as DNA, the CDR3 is TGTGCCAGCAGCGTAGGGAGCGGGGACTACGAGCAGTACTTC. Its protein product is CASSVGSGDYEQYF. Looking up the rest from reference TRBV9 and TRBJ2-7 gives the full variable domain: DSGVTQTPKHLITATGQRVTLRCSPRSGDLSVYWYQQSLDQGLQFLIQYYNGEERAKGNILERFSAQQFPDLHSELNLSSLELGDSALYFCASSVGSGDYEQYFGPGTRLTVT.

The CDR3 DNA reads as TGCAGCGTTGTCGGCGGGGGTTTACGCACAGATACGCAGTATTTT. It encodes CSVVGGGLRTDTQYF. This rearrangement joins TRBV29-1 to TRBJ2-3; 7 bases are shared with TRBD2. Losses at the gene ends were 4 bases for V and 1 base for J; bases not matched to a gene: 8. The CDR3 is made up of 15 amino acids. From germline, CDR1 is SQVTM and CDR2 ANQGSEA.

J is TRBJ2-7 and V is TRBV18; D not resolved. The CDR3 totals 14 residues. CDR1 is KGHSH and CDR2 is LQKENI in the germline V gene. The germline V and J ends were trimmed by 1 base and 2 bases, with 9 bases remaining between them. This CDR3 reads CASSPRAGTYEQYF. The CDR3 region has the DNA TGTGCCAGCTCACCACGAGCAGGTACCTACGAGCAGTACTTC.

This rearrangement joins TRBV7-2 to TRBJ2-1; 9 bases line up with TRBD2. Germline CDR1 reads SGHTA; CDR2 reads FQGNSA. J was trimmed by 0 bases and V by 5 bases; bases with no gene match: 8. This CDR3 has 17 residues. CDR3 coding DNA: TGTGCCAGCAGCACTAGCTCACTAGCGGGCTCCTACAATGAGCAGTTCTTC. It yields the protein CASSTSSLAGSYNEQFF. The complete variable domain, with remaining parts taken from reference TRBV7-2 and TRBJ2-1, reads GAGVSQSPSNKVTEKGKDVELRCDPISGHTALYWYRQSLGQGLEFLIYFQGNSAPDKSGLPSDRFSAERTGGSVSTLTIQRTQQEDSAVYLCASSTSSLAGSYNEQFFGPGTRLTVL.

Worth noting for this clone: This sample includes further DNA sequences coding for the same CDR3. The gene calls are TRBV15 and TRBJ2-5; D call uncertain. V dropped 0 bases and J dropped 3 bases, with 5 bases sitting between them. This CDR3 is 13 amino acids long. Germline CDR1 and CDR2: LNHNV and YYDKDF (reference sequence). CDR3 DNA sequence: TGTGCCACCAGCAGAGATAGAGAAGAGACCCAGTACTTC. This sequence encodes CATSRDREETQYF.

The CDR3 nucleotides read TGTGCCAGCAGCTTAGGCGCCAGGTCGGTAACTGAAGCTTTCTTT. It encodes CASSLGARSVTEAFF. The chain joins TRBV7-2 to TRBJ1-1; D not certain. Germline CDR1 and CDR2: SGHTA and FQGNSA. Trimming shortened V by 1 base and J by 5 bases, and 14 bases separated the two germline ends. The CDR3 covers 15 residues. The complete variable domain, with remaining parts taken from reference TRBV7-2 and TRBJ1-1, reads GAGVSQSPSNKVTEKGKDVELRCDPISGHTALYWYRQSLGQGLEFLIYFQGNSAPDKSGLPSDRFSAERTGGSVSTLTIQRTQQEDSAVYLCASSLGARSVTEAFFGQGTRLTVV.

The CDR3 is CASSLFTSGRTQYF. CDR3 coding DNA: TGTGCCAGCAGTTTATTTACTAGCGGTAGGACCCAGTACTTC. J is TRBJ2-5 and V is TRBV28, with 8 nucleotides matching TRBD2. V gave up 1 base and J gave up 7 bases; unmatched junction bases: 5. CDR1 is MDHEN, CDR2 SYDVKM, per germline. The length of the CDR3 is 14 residues.

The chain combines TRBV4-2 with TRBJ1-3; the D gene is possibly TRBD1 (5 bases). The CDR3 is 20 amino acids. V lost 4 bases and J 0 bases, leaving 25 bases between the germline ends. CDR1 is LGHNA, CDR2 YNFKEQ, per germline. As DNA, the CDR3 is TGTGCCAGCAGCCCCCGCCACAGGCGATTCGACCAACACTCTGGAAACACCATATATTTT. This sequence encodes CASSPRHRRFDQHSGNTIYF.

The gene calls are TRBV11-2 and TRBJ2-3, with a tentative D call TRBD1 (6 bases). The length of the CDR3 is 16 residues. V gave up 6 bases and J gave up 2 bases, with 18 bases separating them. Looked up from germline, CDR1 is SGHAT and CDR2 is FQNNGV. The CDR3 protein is CASRSGQLKVTDTQYF. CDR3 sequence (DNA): TGTGCCAGCAGATCCGGACAGCTTAAAGTCACAGATACGCAGTATTTT.

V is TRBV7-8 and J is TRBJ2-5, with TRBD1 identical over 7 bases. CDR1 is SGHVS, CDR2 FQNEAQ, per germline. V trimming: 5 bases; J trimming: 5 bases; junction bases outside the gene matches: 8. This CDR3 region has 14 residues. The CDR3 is CASSNRQGTETQYF. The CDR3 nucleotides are TGTGCCAGCAGCAACCGACAGGGTACGGAGACCCAGTACTTC.

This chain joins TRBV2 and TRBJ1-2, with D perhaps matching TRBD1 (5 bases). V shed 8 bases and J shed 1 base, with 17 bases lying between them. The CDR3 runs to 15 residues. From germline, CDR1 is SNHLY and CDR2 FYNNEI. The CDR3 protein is CASVRRDGGNYGYTF. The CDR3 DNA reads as TGTGCCAGCGTCAGGCGGGACGGGGGTAACTATGGCTACACCTTC.

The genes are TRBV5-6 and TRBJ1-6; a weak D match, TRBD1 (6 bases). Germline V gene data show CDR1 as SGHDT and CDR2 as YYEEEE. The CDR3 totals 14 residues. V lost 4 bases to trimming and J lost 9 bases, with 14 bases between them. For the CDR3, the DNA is TGTGCCAGCAGCCCTACAGGGCCTGGTTCACCCCTCCACTTT. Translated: CASSPTGPGSPLHF.

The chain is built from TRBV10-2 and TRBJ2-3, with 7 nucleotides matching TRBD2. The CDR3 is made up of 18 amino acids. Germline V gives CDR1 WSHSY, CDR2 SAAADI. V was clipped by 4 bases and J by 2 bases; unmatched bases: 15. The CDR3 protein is CASSGPGGSGKLTDTQYF. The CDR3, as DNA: TGCGCCAGCAGTGGGCCCGGGGGGAGCGGGAAGCTCACAGATACGCAGTATTTT.

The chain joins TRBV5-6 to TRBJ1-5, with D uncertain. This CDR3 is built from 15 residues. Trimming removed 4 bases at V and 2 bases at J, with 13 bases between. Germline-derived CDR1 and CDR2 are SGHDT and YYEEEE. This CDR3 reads CASSMGRLGNQPQHF. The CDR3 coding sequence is TGTGCCAGCAGCATGGGCCGGTTAGGCAATCAGCCCCAGCATTTT.

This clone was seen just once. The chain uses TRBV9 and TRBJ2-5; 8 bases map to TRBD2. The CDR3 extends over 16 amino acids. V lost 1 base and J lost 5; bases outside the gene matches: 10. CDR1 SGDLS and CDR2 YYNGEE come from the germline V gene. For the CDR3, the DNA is TGTGCCAGCAGCGTAAGAGACGGGGGGGCCGAGGAGACCCAGTACTTC. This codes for CASSVRDGGAEETQYF.

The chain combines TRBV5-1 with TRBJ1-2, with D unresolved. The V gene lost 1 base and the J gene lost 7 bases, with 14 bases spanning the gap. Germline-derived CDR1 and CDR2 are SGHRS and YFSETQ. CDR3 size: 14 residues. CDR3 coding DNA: TGCGCCAGCAGCTTGCAGCACACGTCAGGTGGCTACACCTTC. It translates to CASSLQHTSGGYTF. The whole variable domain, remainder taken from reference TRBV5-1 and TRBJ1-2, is KAGVTQTPRYLIKTRGQQVTLSCSPISGHRSVSWYQQTPGQGLQFLFEYFSETQRNKGNFPGRFSGRQFSNSRSEMNVSTLELGDSALYLCASSLQHTSGGYTFGSGTRLTVV.

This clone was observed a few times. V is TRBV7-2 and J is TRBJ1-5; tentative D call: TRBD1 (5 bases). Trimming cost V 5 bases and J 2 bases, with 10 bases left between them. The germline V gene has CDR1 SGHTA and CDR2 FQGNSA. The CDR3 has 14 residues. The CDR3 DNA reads TGTGCCAGCAGCGATCGACAGCGCAATCAGCCCCAGCATTTT. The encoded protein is CASSDRQRNQPQHF.

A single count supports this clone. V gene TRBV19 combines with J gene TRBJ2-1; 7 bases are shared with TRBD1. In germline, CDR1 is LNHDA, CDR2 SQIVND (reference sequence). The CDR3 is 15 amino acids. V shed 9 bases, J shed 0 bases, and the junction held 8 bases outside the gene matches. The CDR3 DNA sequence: TGTGCCAGCTCCGGGGACAGCCGCTCCTACAATGAGCAGTTCTTC. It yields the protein CASSGDSRSYNEQFF.